The clone carrying this T cell receptor beta chain was found a few times. Its antigen is not identified. This entry comes from a study of human T cells and chemical hapten exposure. Broader study findings: Because all patients had alopecia, their immune responses might differ from healthy ones. TCRs at high frequency, those above 1 in 1000, did not change with DPC sensitization.

Sample time point: pre-sensitization, week 0. The treatment: therapeutic diphenylcyclopropenone sensitization with weekly scalp DPC. Unfractionated whole blood yielded total RNA. MiXCR, applied by TCRdb to the RACE reads, yields one record per CDR3 protein. The sample lists some 70,000 distinct CDR3 sequences; approximately 11% were seen once. The V end lost 2 bases, the J end lost 7 bases, and 12 bases lay between the germline ends. The CDR3 is 15 residues long. The V gene's germline CDR1 is MNHEY and CDR2 SVGAGI. The genes are TRBV6-5 and TRBJ1-6; D unclear. The source is a woman in her 50s with alopecia areata. Some clones in this sample may be carry-over from other donors' samples. Material: whole blood, obtained in connection with sensitization to the hapten diphenylcyclopropenone (DPC). CDR3 loop: CASSYEGLKNSPLHF. The CDR3 region has the DNA TGTGCCAGCAGTTACGAGGGCTTGAAGAATTCACCCCTCCACTTT.